The TCR beta chain described here comes from a study of vaccination and CD4 T cells after COVID-19. On the study more broadly: Control cultures were supplied with a CEFX pool, an HIV-1 Nef pool, or no peptide at all. The study's findings and limits: Reactive clone data from convalescent patients indicated a median of roughly 90% appearing only post-vaccination.

Germline V gene lookup returns CDR1 SGDLS and CDR2 YYNGEE. The V and J ends lost 0 bases and 4 bases, in that order; junction bases with no gene match: 3. The CDR3 is 15 amino acids. This clonotype came up once. Its antigen is undetermined. Treatment: roughly 11-day PBMC culture with coronavirus spike peptide pools or control peptides (ViraFEST assay). The Oncomine TCR Beta short-read assay was applied to DNA of cultured CD4+ T cells. TCRdb independently ran MiXCR on the PCR reads; one entry per CDR3 protein. The sample shows under 15,000 distinct CDR3 sequences, roughly 61% of them seen only once. The chain links TRBV9 to TRBJ2-1; TRBD1 matches at 8 bases. Sample: CD4+ T cells from blood, cultured in vitro. The sequence was obtained from a human donor who had recovered from COVID-19. In DNA, the CDR3 is TGTGCCAGCAGCGTAGCAGGGGGCCGATACAATGAGCAGTTCTTC. This translates into CASSVAGGRYNEQFF.